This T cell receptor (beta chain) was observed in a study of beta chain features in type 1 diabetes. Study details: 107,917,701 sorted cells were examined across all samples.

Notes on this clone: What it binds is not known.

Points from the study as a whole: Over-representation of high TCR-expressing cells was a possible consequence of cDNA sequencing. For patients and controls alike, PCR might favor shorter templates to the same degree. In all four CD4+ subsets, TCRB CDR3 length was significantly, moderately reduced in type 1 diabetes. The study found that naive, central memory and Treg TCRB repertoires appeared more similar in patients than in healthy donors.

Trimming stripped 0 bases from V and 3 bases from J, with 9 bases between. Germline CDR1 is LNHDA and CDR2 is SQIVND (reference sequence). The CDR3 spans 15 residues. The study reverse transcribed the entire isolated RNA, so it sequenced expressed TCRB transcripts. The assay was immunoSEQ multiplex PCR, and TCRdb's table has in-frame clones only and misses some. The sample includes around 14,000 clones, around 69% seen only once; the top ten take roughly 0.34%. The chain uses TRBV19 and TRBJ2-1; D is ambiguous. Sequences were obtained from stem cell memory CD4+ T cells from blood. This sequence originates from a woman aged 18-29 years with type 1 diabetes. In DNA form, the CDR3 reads TGTGCCAGTAGTATAGATGCCACAGACTACAATGAGCAGTTCTTC. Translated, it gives CASSIDATDYNEQFF.